These T cell receptor beta chains were read from a single sample in a study of T cell changes during pregnancy in multiple sclerosis. TCRdb keeps only in-frame clones here, not all; method: immunoSEQ multiplex PCR. The sample records about 70,000 clones, more than 85% being singletons. The sequenced sample was peripheral blood, obtained in the first trimester of pregnancy. These TCRs come from a female donor with multiple sclerosis, enrolled in a pregnancy study. The conserved cysteine and the conserved F or W are not part of the CDR3 here.

j_gene	v_gene	CDR3aa
TRBJ1-5	TRBV7-2	ASSSLPDTRGGSNQPQH
TRBJ2-7	TRBV6-1	ASRRAIYEQY
TRBJ2-7	TRBV11-2	ASSPTKGPGRRY
TRBJ2-7	TRBV18	ASSLEGRAYEQY
TRBJ1-2	TRBV18	ASPRTTGNGYT
TRBJ2-7	TRBV27	ASSRGQANSYEQY
TRBJ2-3	TRBV29-1	SVEFTGTDTQY
TRBJ2-3	TRBV27	ASSLLRGGGTDTQY
TRBJ1-6	TRBV6-1	ASSQAQGRSYNSPLH
TRBJ2-5	TRBV30	AWSVLGVTGQETQY
TRBJ1-6	TRBV6-1	ASSEDHDRGTSPLH
TRBJ2-7	TRBV30	AWSVVGAYEQY
TRBJ1-5	TRBV6-1	ASWNRGNQPQH
TRBJ1-1	TRBV4-2	ASSQESGPWNTEAF
TRBJ2-1	TRBV27	ASSSERGGSYNEQF
TRBJ2-7	TRBV5-1	ASSITTGPTYEQY
TRBJ1-1	TRBV13	ASSFWKGGLEAF
TRBJ2-1	TRBV7-2	ASSQTTSSGGFYNEQF
TRBJ1-2	TRBV5-4	ASSPSRGNET
TRBJ2-7	TRBV5-8	ASSPGQGNYEQY
TRBJ2-3	TRBV9	ASSVVVGGADTQY
TRBJ1-2	TRBV13	ASSLGGGQGLGGYT
TRBJ1-3	TRBV7-2	ASSLRQGAGNTIY
TRBJ1-2	TRBV28	ASSSPWASLAVSDYGYT
TRBJ2-1	TRBV7-6	ASSIAGASYNEQF
TRBJ2-3	TRBV2	ASRDYKTGTGQTDTQY
TRBJ1-2	TRBV5-6	ASSLAGGGINYGYT
TRBJ2-1	TRBV15	ATSTGLAGGRSEQF
TRBJ1-3	TRBV7-3	ASSPGVGNTIY
TRBJ1-5	TRBV6-5	ASSFASGQPQH
TRBJ1-6	TRBV6-1	ASTQGSYNSPLH
TRBJ1-1	TRBV19	ASFNTEAF
TRBJ2-7	TRBV11-3	ASTSREQY
TRBJ1-5	TRBV27	ASRRQNSNQPQH
TRBJ1-1	TRBV6-1	ASSDYRLDAF
TRBJ2-3	TRBV5-4	ASSLSSGGPDTQY
TRBJ1-4	TRBV30	AWRDRGQTNEKLF